Presented here are 18 T cell receptor beta chains from one specimen sequenced in a study of human T cells and chemical hapten exposure. Time point denoted: pre-sensitization, week 0. Indicated treatment: therapeutic diphenylcyclopropenone sensitization with weekly scalp DPC. TCRdb called the RACE reads again in MiXCR, with one record for every CDR3 protein. The sample has approximately 60,000 distinct CDR3 sequences, roughly 10% seen once. The specimen was whole blood, collected in connection with sensitization to the hapten diphenylcyclopropenone (DPC). The receptors shown here come from a woman between 40 and 55 years old with alopecia areata. Some clones in this sample may be carry-over from other donors' samples.

This clonotype was recorded at least ten times. V and J are TRBV2 and TRBJ1-1; perhaps TRBD1 as D (6 bases). This CDR3 is 11 amino acids long. The germline V gene encodes CDR1 SNHLY and CDR2 FYNNEI. Trimming took off 11 bases at V and 6 bases at J, with 13 bases between the two ends. The CDR3 sequence: CAFGGGPEAFF. The CDR3 coding sequence is TGTGCCTTCGGGGGGGGCCCTGAAGCTTTCTTT.

Many counts were recorded for this clonotype. The chain couples TRBV6-1 to TRBJ1-1; D perhaps matches TRBD1 (5 bases). Trimming cost V 7 bases and J 5 bases, with 17 bases left between them. From germline, CDR1 is MNHNS and CDR2 SASEGT. This CDR3 has 14 residues. Written as DNA, the CDR3 is TGTGCCAGCAATAGACGATGGGGGTCGACTGAAGCTTTCTTT. Protein product: CASNRRWGSTEAFF.

This clonotype was observed a handful of times. The chain couples TRBV20-1 to TRBJ2-7; no firm D call. Trimming cost V 6 bases and J 7 bases, with 13 bases left between them. The CDR3 is made up of 11 amino acids. Germline CDR1 is DFQATT and CDR2 is SNEGSKA (reference sequence). The CDR3 region has the DNA TGCAGTGCCCCTAGGGTCGATGAGCAGTACTTC. Translating it yields CSAPRVDEQYF.

This clonotype was recorded a few times. V and J are TRBV2 and TRBJ2-3; 7 bases are a match to TRBD1. The germline CDR1 and CDR2 sequences are SNHLY and FYNNEI. The CDR3 spans 16 residues. The junction had 7 bases not matched to a gene; V was cut back by 4 bases and J by 0 bases. The CDR3 reads CASSGYGTVSTDTQYF. The DNA of the CDR3 is TGTGCCAGCAGTGGATACGGGACAGTGAGCACAGATACGCAGTATTTT. Supplemented by reference TRBV2 and TRBJ2-3, the full variable domain reads EPEVTQTPSHQVTQMGQEVILRCVPISNHLYFYWYRQILGQKVEFLVSFYNNEISEKSEIFDDQFSVERPDGSNFTLKIRSTKLEDSAMYFCASSGYGTVSTDTQYFGPGTRLTVL.

The chain couples TRBV29-1 to TRBJ2-1; D uncertain. Germline V gene lookup returns CDR1 SQVTM and CDR2 ANQGSEA. Trimming removed 4 bases at V and 1 base at J, with 11 bases between. This CDR3 region has 14 residues. The CDR3 protein is CSVVDGKSYNEQFF. Here the CDR3 DNA reads TGCAGCGTTGTGGACGGCAAATCCTACAATGAGCAGTTCTTC.

The table lists this clonotype with a few counts. The J gene is TRBJ2-3, the V gene TRBV7-6; D perhaps matches TRBD1 (5 bases). Per germline, CDR1 SGHVS and CDR2 FNYEAQ. V dropped 5 bases and J dropped 5 bases, with 14 bases sitting between them. The CDR3 sequence is 14 residues long. CDR3 protein: CASSPGPDGDTQYF. CDR3 bases: TGTGCCAGCAGCCCAGGGCCCGATGGAGATACGCAGTATTTT.

The J gene is TRBJ2-1, the V gene TRBV4-1; 12 bases map to TRBD2. Germline lookup yields CDR1 MGHRA and CDR2 YSYEKL. This CDR3 comprises 16 residues. V was clipped by 4 bases and J by 4 bases; unmatched bases: 5. The CDR3 nucleotides read TGCGCCAGCAGCCCGACACTAGCGGGGGGTTACAATGAGCAGTTCTTC. This encodes CASSPTLAGGYNEQFF.

This clonotype was observed at least ten times. The gene calls are TRBV19 and TRBJ1-2; the D gene is possibly TRBD1 (6 bases). The germline CDR1 and CDR2 sequences are LNHDA and SQIVND (reference sequence). Trimming took 10 bases from V and 7 from J, leaving 22 bases between them. The CDR3 has 14 amino acids. CDR3 coding DNA: TGTGCCACCACAGGGTCAAATGACCTTTTTGGCTACACCTTC. Its protein is CATTGSNDLFGYTF.

The chain combines TRBV20-1 with TRBJ1-5; D ambiguous. From germline, CDR1 is DFQATT and CDR2 SNEGSKA (reference sequence). CDR3 length: 15 amino acids. The V end lost 3 bases, the J end lost 3 bases, and 15 bases lay between the germline ends. In DNA, the CDR3 is TGCAGTGCTAGTCCTAGGGAGAATTTCAATCAGCCCCAGCATTTT. It specifies CSASPRENFNQPQHF.

Remarks on this clonotype: This could be a read error, since a much larger clone is one nucleotide away. The CDR3, as DNA: TGTGCCAGCAGCGGCCCGGTGTTGAGCCTAGCCGGCTACACCTTC. Residues: CASSGPVLSLAGYTF. The chain couples TRBV11-2 to TRBJ1-2, with D uncertain. In germline, CDR1 is SGHAT, CDR2 FQNNGV. Trimming cost V 5 bases and J 8 bases, with 21 bases left between them. This CDR3 spans 15 amino acids.

A word on this clonotype: This could be a read error, since a much larger clone is one nucleotide away. The chain has TRBV19 and TRBJ2-7, with no clear D. Germline values: CDR1 LNHDA, CDR2 SQIVND (reference sequence). This CDR3 has 13 amino acids. In nucleotides, the CDR3 is TGTGCCAGTAGTACAACACAAACCTACGAGCAGCACTTC. This gives the protein CASSTTQTYEQHF.

This clonotype was detected only a few times. This rearrangement joins TRBV20-1 to TRBJ2-7, with D perhaps matching TRBD1 (6 bases). The CDR3 contains 13 residues. Trimming left V 6 bases short and J 2 bases short, with 14 bases between. CDR1 and CDR2 (germline): DFQATT, SNEGSKA (reference sequence). CDR3 sequence: CSAQRTDTYEQYF. The CDR3 DNA sequence: TGCAGTGCACAGAGGACAGACACCTACGAGCAGTACTTC.

The chain is built from TRBV4-2 and TRBJ2-7, with D perhaps TRBD2 (5 bases). Germline V gene sequence: CDR1 LGHNA, CDR2 YNFKEQ. This CDR3 contains 14 residues. Trimming left V 4 bases short and J 6 bases short, with 16 bases between. In DNA form, the CDR3 reads TGTGCCAGCAGCCCTATAGGCGAGGGAGCCGAGCAGTACTTC. Its translation is CASSPIGEGAEQYF.

CDR3 residues: CASSQEGALGTEAFF. DNA of the CDR3: TGTGCCAGCAGCCAAGAAGGGGCCTTAGGCACTGAAGCTTTCTTT. This rearrangement joins TRBV4-2 to TRBJ1-1; a weak D match, TRBD1 (5 bases). V gave up 0 bases and J gave up 4 bases, with 12 bases separating them. CDR1 is LGHNA, CDR2 YNFKEQ, per germline. The length of the CDR3 is 15 residues.

This clonotype was recorded many times. This chain links TRBV6-1 with TRBJ1-3; D gene ambiguous. The V gene's germline CDR1 is MNHNS and CDR2 SASEGT. The V and J ends lost 5 bases and 0 bases respectively, with 11 bases between them. This CDR3 has 15 amino acids. The CDR3 loop is CASSYEESSGNTIYF. In DNA form, the CDR3 reads TGTGCCAGCAGTTACGAAGAGAGCTCTGGAAACACCATATATTTT.

This clonotype was detected only a few times. The chain carries TRBV3-1 and TRBJ1-1, with D possibly being TRBD1 (6 bases). V lost 4 bases and J lost 5, with 8 bases in between. CDR3 length: 12 residues. CDR1 and CDR2 from the germline V gene are LGHDT and YNNKEL (reference sequence). DNA for the CDR3: TGTGCCAGCAGCCTGAGGGGGACTGAAGCTTTCTTT. Its translation: CASSLRGTEAFF.

This clonotype showed up many times. This sequence joins TRBV9 and TRBJ2-3, with 11 bases that match TRBD2. The V and J ends lost 3 bases and 6 bases, in that order; junction bases with no gene match: 6. Germline lookup yields CDR1 SGDLS and CDR2 YYNGEE. The CDR3 contains 15 residues. CDR3 coding DNA: TGTGCCAGCAGCGGGGATAGCGGGGGGGCGGATACGCAGTATTTT. Translating it yields CASSGDSGGADTQYF.

The chain links TRBV29-1 to TRBJ1-4, with TRBD1 identical over 7 bases. Germline CDR1 is SQVTM and CDR2 is ANQGSEA. The CDR3 extends over 13 amino acids. Losses at the gene ends were 1 base for V and 8 bases for J; bases not matched to a gene: 4. CDR3 sequence (DNA): TGCAGCGTTGAAGGGGGGACAGACGAAAAACTGTTTTTT. Protein: CSVEGGTDEKLFF.